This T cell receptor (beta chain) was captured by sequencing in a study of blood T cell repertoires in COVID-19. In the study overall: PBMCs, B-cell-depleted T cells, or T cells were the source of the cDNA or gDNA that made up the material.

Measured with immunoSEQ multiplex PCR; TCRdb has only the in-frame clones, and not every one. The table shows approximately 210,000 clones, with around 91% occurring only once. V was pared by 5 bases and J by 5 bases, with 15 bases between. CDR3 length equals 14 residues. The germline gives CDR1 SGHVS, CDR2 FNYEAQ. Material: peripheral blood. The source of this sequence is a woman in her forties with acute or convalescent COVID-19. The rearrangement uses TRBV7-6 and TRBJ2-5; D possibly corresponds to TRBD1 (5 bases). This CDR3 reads CASSPQGLGETQYF. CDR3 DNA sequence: TGTGCCAGCAGCCCCCAGGGTCTCGGGGAGACCCAGTACTTC.